The 17 T cell receptor beta chains listed next were all sequenced from one sample in a study of T cell changes during pregnancy in multiple sclerosis. Clones were sequenced by immunoSEQ multiplex PCR, and TCRdb holds only the in-frame ones, with some missing. The profile covers about 70,000 clones, with over 85% appearing a single time and over 2% taken by the ten largest. Sequences were derived from peripheral blood, sampled in the second trimester of pregnancy. These receptors were obtained from a female donor in good health, enrolled as a control in a pregnancy study.

The chain carries TRBV5-1 and TRBJ1-6; D is possibly TRBD1 (5 bases). The germline V gene has CDR1 SGHRS and CDR2 YFSETQ. V was trimmed by 0 bases and J by 9 bases, leaving 13 bases between them. The CDR3 has 15 residues. The CDR3 region is CASSLVAGGASPLHF. In DNA form, the CDR3 reads TGCGCCAGCAGCTTGGTGGCGGGGGGTGCTTCACCCCTCCACTTT.

In its sample, this clone was seen a few times. This chain connects TRBV19 to TRBJ1-5; 8 bases are shared with TRBD1. The ends lost 4 bases at V and 3 bases at J; junction bases unmatched: 2. The germline V gene encodes CDR1 LNHDA and CDR2 SQIVND (reference sequence). The CDR3 is 14 residues long. In DNA, the CDR3 is TGTGCCAGTAGTAGCAGGGGGCACAATCAGCCCCAGCATTTT. It yields the protein CASSSRGHNQPQHF.

The J gene is TRBJ1-2, the V gene TRBV9, with D tentatively TRBD1 (5 bases). Germline V gene sequence: CDR1 SGDLS, CDR2 YYNGEE. Trimming shortened V by 0 bases and J by 1 base, and 7 bases separated the two germline ends. There are 14 residues in the CDR3. This CDR3 is CASSVGRGNYGYTF. Here the CDR3 DNA reads TGTGCCAGCAGCGTAGGGAGGGGTAACTATGGCTACACCTTC.

The sample holds one count of this clone. This chain connects TRBV7-9 to TRBJ2-1, with a possible D match to TRBD1 (5 bases). This CDR3 comprises 12 residues. The V and J ends lost 5 bases and 10 bases respectively, with 12 bases between them. CDR1 SEHNR and CDR2 FQNEAQ come from the germline V gene (reference sequence). CDR3 DNA: TGTGCCAGCAGCCCTGCAGGGTTCGAGCAGTTCTTC. This translates into CASSPAGFEQFF.

The CDR3: CASSQGGGNEQFF. Written as DNA, the CDR3 is TGTGCCAGCAGCCAAGGGGGAGGCAATGAGCAGTTCTTC. The rearrangement uses TRBV4-2 and TRBJ2-1; the D gene is possibly TRBD2 (6 bases). Trimming took 1 base from V and 6 from J, leaving 7 bases between them. Germline CDR1 and CDR2: LGHNA and YNFKEQ. The CDR3 is 13 residues long.

The V call is TRBV5-1, the J call TRBJ2-6, with 8 nucleotides matching TRBD1. Trimming removed 7 bases from V and 4 bases from J; junction bases left unmatched: 7. Germline CDR1 is SGHRS and CDR2 is YFSETQ. The CDR3 sequence is 15 residues long. CDR3 protein: CASGQGAGGANVLTF. The CDR3, as DNA: TGCGCCAGCGGCCAGGGGGCTGGCGGGGCCAACGTCCTGACTTTC.

The chain's CDR3 is CASSHTFGVSPLHF. In DNA, the CDR3 is TGTGCCAGCAGTCATACTTTCGGGGTTTCACCCCTCCACTTT. This chain uses TRBV6-5 with TRBJ1-6; no reliable D call. This CDR3 contains 14 residues. Trimming took off 5 bases at V and 9 bases at J, with 14 bases between the two ends. Germline V CDR1 and CDR2: MNHEY, SVGAGI.

This chain joins TRBV4-1 and TRBJ1-2, with 8 nucleotides matching TRBD1. There are 14 residues in the CDR3. With 4 bases clipped from V and 4 bases from J, the junction kept 5 bases outside the gene matches. The germline V gene has CDR1 MGHRA and CDR2 YSYEKL. CDR3 nucleotides: TGCGCCAGCAGCCCCGGGACAGGAGTCTATGGCTACACCTTC. It encodes CASSPGTGVYGYTF.

This rearrangement joins TRBV2 to TRBJ1-4, with TRBD1 identical over 9 bases. V was clipped by 10 bases and J by 5 bases; unmatched bases: 5. The V gene's germline CDR1 is SNHLY and CDR2 FYNNEI. This CDR3 is 13 amino acids long. As DNA, the CDR3 is TGTGCCACCGACAGGGGGTTAAATGAAAAACTGTTTTTT. Its translation: CATDRGLNEKLFF.

J is TRBJ1-2 and V is TRBV5-6; 8 nucleotides align to TRBD1. The CDR3 contains 13 residues. Germline V gene data show CDR1 as SGHDT and CDR2 as YYEEEE. V trimming: 0 bases; J trimming: 11 bases; junction bases outside the gene matches: 6. CDR3 bases: TGTGCCAGCAGCTTGGGCAGGGGGCGGAGTTACACCTTC. Protein product: CASSLGRGRSYTF.

The chain links TRBV10-3 to TRBJ2-3; 9 nucleotides line up with TRBD1. CDR1 and CDR2 from the germline V gene are ENHRY and SYGVKD. Losses at the gene ends were 5 bases for V and 4 bases for J; bases not matched to a gene: 7. The length of the CDR3 is 15 residues. CDR3 protein: CAISTGTGRADTQYF. CDR3 DNA sequence: TGTGCCATCAGTACCGGGACAGGGAGGGCAGATACGCAGTATTTT.

The chain couples TRBV4-3 to TRBJ2-1, with TRBD2 matching 10 bases. In germline, CDR1 is LGHNA, CDR2 YSLEER. This CDR3 contains 15 residues. The trim removed 0 bases at V and 8 bases at J, leaving 4 bases unmatched. CDR3 DNA: TGCGCCAGCAGCCAAGAAGCGGGGGGGCTCGATGAGCAGTTCTTC. It encodes CASSQEAGGLDEQFF.

The CDR3 region is CASSQVTSGGASTQYF. As DNA, the CDR3 is TGCGCCAGCAGCCAAGTGACTAGCGGGGGGGCCAGTACGCAGTATTTT. This rearrangement joins TRBV4-3 to TRBJ2-3, with 14 bases fitting TRBD2. Trimming at V came to 1 base and at J to 8 bases, leaving 5 bases not matched to a gene. From germline, CDR1 is LGHNA and CDR2 YSLEER. The CDR3 contains 16 residues.

The J gene is TRBJ1-5, the V gene TRBV7-6, with TRBD1 matching 10 bases. This CDR3 spans 21 amino acids. Trimming cost V 2 bases and J 4 bases; bases outside gene matches: 20. Germline V gene sequence: CDR1 SGHVS, CDR2 FNYEAQ. The CDR3 protein is CASSLLGAFRSGQGLNQPQHF. For the CDR3, the DNA is TGTGCCAGCAGCTTATTGGGGGCGTTTCGATCGGGACAGGGGTTGAATCAGCCCCAGCATTTT.

On this clone itself: A much bigger clone sits one base away, suggesting this may be a read error. The chain uses TRBV27 and TRBJ1-1; the match to TRBD1 covers 10 bases. Germline CDR1 and CDR2: MNHEY and SMNVEV (reference sequence). Trimming cost V 8 bases and J 4 bases; bases outside gene matches: 1. The CDR3 extends over 12 amino acids. The CDR3 sequence: CASWTGGTEAFF. The CDR3 nucleotides are TGTGCCAGCTGGACAGGGGGCACTGAAGCTTTCTTT.

The chain carries TRBV4-2 and TRBJ2-1; TRBD2 is a possible D gene (6 bases). The germline gives CDR1 LGHNA, CDR2 YNFKEQ. The ends were cut back, 3 bases at V and 4 bases at J, with 10 bases in the middle. This CDR3 is built from 14 residues. Here the CDR3 reads CASSHAGLYNEQFF. The CDR3, as DNA: TGTGCCAGCAGCCATGCGGGGTTGTACAATGAGCAGTTCTTC.

The rearrangement links TRBV9 to TRBJ2-1; TRBD1 matches 10 bases. The CDR3 length is 17 residues. Germline loops: CDR1 SGDLS, CDR2 YYNGEE. V shed 0 bases and J 1 base; nucleotides not matched to a gene: 4. The CDR3 DNA follows: TGTGCCAGCAGCGTAGCTATGGGACAGGGGTCCTACAATGAGCAGTTCTTC. Translating gives CASSVAMGQGSYNEQFF.